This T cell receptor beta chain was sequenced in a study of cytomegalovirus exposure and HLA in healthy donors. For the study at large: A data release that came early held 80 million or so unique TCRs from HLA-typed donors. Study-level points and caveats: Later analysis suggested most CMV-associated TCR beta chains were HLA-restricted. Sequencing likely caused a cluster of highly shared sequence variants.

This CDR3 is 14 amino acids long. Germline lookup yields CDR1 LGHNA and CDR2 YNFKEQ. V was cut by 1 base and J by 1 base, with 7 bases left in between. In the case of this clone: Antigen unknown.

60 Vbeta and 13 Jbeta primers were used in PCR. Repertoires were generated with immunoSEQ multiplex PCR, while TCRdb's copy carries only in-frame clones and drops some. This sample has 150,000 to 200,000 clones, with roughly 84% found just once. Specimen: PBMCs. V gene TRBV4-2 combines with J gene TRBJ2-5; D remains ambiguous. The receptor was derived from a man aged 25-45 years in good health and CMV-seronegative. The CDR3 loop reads CASSQARSQETQYF. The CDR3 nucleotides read TGTGCCAGCAGCCAAGCGAGGTCCCAAGAGACCCAGTACTTC.